The clone carrying this T cell receptor (beta chain) was detected only a few times. Its antigen is undetermined. These data are taken from a study of cytomegalovirus exposure and HLA in healthy donors. Study results and caveats: A missense DCLRE1C variant was associated with V- and J-gene trimming of TCR beta chains in a later analysis, and an independent cohort replicated the association. A prior analysis recorded that most TCR beta V segments were productive about 87% or about 30% of the time. Analysis was performed later, and it showed HLA-associated TCR beta chains to be more clonally expanded than equally common others.

The CDR3 totals 11 residues. Germline loops: CDR1 MDHEN, CDR2 SYDVKM. V shed 10 bases and J 8 bases; nucleotides not matched to a gene: 6. PCR used 60 Vbeta primers and 13 Jbeta primers. Clones were sequenced by immunoSEQ multiplex PCR, and TCRdb holds only the in-frame ones, with some missing. The sample has around 140,000 clones, 77% seen once. The sequenced sample was PBMCs. V is TRBV28 and J is TRBJ1-2; 8 bases map to TRBD1. This TCR was recovered from a male donor in good health and CMV-seropositive. As DNA, the CDR3 is TGTGCCACCCTGACAGGGGAGGGCTACACCTTC. Translating gives CATLTGEGYTF.